Sequencing of this T cell receptor (beta chain) was carried out in a study of T cell changes during pregnancy in multiple sclerosis. This clone was observed a handful of times. This CDR3 has 13 residues. Trimming shortened V by 8 bases and J by 4 bases, and 12 bases separated the two germline ends. CDR1 and CDR2 from the germline V gene are MNHNS and SASEGT. Clones were sequenced by immunoSEQ multiplex PCR, and TCRdb holds only the in-frame ones, with some missing. Among around 50,000 clones listed, over 80% were seen once. This sample comprised CD4+ T cells from peripheral blood mononuclear cells, obtained after pregnancy. The chain couples TRBV6-1 to TRBJ1-5; the D is unclear. The TCR was taken from a female donor with multiple sclerosis, enrolled in a pregnancy study. The CDR3 DNA follows: TGTGCCAGCTTCCCCTCGGGAAATCAGCCCCAGCATTTT. Protein: CASFPSGNQPQHF.